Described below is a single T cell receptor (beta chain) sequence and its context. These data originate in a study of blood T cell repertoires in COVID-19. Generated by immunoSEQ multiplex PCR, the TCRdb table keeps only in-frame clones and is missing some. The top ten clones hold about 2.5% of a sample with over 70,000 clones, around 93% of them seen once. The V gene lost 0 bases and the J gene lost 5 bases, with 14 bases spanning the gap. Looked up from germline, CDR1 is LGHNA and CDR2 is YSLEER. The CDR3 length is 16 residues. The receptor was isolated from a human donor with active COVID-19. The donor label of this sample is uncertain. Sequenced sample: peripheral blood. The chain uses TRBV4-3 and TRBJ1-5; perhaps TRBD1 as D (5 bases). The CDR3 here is CASSQDLAAGYQPQHF. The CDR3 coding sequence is TGCGCCAGCAGCCAAGATCTAGCGGCAGGGTATCAGCCCCAGCATTTT.